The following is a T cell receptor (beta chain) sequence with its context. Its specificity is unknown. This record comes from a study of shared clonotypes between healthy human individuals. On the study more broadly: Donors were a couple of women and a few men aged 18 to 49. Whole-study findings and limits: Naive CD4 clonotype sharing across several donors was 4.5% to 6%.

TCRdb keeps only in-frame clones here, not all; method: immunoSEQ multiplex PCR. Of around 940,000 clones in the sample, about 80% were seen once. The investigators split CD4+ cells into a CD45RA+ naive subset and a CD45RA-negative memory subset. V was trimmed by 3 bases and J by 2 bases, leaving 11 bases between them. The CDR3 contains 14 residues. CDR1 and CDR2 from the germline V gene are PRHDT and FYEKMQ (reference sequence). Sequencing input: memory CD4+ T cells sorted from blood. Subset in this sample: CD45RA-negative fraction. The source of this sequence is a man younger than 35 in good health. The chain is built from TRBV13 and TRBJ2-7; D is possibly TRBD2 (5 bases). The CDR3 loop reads CASSLAGNPYEQYF. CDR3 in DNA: TGTGCCAGCAGCTTGGCGGGCAATCCCTACGAGCAGTACTTC.